The following is a TCR beta chain sequence with its context. What it binds is unknown. Profiled with immunoSEQ multiplex PCR; TCRdb holds only in-frame clones, not every one. The data contain around 67,000 clones, 75% to 85% of them singletons. This record belongs to a study of OX40 agonist ivuxolimab in advanced cancers. Study at large: Having had anti-PD-1, anti-PD-L1 or anti-CTLA-4 therapy before was allowed, and approximately 40% had some. Partial responses were seen in three patients, one with hepatocellular carcinoma and two with cutaneous melanoma. Whole-study results and caveats: The antigens recognized by the expanded peripheral T cells, that is their antigen specificity, were not determined.

Sequenced material: CD4+ or CD8+ T cells sorted from blood, taken in a trial of the OX40 agonist ivuxolimab. The source of this sequence is an adult with an advanced solid tumor such as melanoma, head and neck, liver or kidney cancer.

CDR3 residues: CASNLRAGNSPLHF. The DNA of the CDR3 is TGTGCCAGCAATTTGAGGGCAGGAAATTCACCCCTCCACTTT. The V call is TRBV7-2, the J call TRBJ1-6; D call uncertain. Germline V CDR1 and CDR2: SGHTA, FQGNSA. Trimming cost V 7 bases and J 7 bases, with 14 bases left between them. The CDR3 consists of 14 residues.